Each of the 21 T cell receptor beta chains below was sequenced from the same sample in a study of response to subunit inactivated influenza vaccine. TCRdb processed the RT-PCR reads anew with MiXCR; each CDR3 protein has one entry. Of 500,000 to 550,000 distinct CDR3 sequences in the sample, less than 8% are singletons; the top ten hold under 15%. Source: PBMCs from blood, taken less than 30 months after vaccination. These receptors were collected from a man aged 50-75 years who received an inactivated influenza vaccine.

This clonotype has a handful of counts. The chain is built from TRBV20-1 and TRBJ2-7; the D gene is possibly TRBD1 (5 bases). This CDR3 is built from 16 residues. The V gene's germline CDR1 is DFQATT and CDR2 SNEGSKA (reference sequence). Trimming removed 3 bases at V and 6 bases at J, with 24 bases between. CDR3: CSARALTDIFVAEQYF. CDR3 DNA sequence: TGCAGTGCTAGGGCACTGACGGACATCTTTGTTGCCGAGCAGTACTTC.

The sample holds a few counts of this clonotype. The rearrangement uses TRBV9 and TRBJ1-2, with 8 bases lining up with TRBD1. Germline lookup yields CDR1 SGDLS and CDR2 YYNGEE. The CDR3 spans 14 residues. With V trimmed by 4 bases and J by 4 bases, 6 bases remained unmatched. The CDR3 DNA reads TGTGCCAGCAGCCAGGGGGCGACTATCTATGGCTACACCTTC. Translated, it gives CASSQGATIYGYTF.

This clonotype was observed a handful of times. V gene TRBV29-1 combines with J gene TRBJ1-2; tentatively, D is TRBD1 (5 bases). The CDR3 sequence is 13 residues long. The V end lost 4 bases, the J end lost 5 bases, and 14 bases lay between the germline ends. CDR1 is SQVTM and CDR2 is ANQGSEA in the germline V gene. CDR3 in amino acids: CSVGVGQSYGYTF. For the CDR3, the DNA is TGCAGCGTTGGCGTGGGGCAGTCTTATGGCTACACCTTC.

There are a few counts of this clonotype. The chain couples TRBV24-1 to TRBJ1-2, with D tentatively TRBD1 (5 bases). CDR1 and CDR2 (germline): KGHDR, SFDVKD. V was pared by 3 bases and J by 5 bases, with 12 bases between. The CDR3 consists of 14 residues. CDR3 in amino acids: CATSDTTVAYGYTF. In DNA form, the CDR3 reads TGTGCCACCAGTGATACGACAGTAGCTTATGGCTACACCTTC.

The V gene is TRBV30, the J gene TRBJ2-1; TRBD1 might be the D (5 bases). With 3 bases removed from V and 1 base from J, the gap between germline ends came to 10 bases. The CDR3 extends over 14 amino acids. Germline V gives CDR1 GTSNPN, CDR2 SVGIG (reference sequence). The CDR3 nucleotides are TGTGCCTGGAGAAGCAGGGTGTCCTACAATGAGCAGTTCTTC. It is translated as CAWRSRVSYNEQFF.

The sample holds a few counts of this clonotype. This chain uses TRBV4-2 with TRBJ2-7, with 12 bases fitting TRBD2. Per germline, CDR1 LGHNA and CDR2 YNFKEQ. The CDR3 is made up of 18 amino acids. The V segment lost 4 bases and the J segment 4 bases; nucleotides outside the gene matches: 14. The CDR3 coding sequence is TGTGCCAGCAGCCCTACCTCGACAGCCGGGACTAGCGGGTACGAGCAGTACTTC. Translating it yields CASSPTSTAGTSGYEQYF.

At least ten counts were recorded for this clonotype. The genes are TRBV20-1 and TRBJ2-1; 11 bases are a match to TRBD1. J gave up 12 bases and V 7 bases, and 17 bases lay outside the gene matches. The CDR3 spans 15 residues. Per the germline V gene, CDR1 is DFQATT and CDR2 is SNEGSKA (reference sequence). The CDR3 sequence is CSVRPGTGGSSGQFF. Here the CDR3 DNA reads TGCAGTGTCAGACCCGGGACAGGGGGTTCCTCTGGGCAGTTCTTC.

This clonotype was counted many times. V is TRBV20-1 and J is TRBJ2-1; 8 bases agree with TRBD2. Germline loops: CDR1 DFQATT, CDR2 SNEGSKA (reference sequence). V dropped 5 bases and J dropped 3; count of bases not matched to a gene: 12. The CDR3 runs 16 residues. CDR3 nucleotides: TGCAGTGCTCCACCCCTACTAGCGGAGGGCTACAATGAGCAGTTCTTC. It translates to CSAPPLLAEGYNEQFF.

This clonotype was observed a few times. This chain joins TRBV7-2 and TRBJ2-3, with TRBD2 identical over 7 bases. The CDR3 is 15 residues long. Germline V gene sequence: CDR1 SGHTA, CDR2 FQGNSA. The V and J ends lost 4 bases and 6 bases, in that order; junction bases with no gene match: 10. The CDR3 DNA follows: TGTGCCAGCAGCTCCGGAGGGAGGGCTGCTGATACGCAGTATTTT. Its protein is CASSSGGRAADTQYF. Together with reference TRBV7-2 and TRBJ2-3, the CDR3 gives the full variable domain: GAGVSQSPSNKVTEKGKDVELRCDPISGHTALYWYRQSLGQGLEFLIYFQGNSAPDKSGLPSDRFSAERTGGSVSTLTIQRTQQEDSAVYLCASSSGGRAADTQYFGPGTRLTVL.

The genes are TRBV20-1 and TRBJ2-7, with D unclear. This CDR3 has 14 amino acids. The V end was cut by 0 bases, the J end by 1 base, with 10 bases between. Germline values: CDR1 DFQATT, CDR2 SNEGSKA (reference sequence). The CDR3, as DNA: TGCAGTGCTAGAGATCAGCTGACTTCCTACGAGCAGTACTTC. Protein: CSARDQLTSYEQYF.

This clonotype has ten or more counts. The CDR3 spells CASSADGKGGKQFF. DNA for the CDR3: TGCGCCAGCAGCGCTGACGGGAAGGGAGGAAAGCAGTTCTTC. The chain combines TRBV5-1 with TRBJ2-1; TRBD2 might be the D (6 bases). CDR1 SGHRS and CDR2 YFSETQ come from the germline V gene. The CDR3 totals 14 residues. Deletions cut 4 bases from V and 11 bases from J, with 19 bases between.

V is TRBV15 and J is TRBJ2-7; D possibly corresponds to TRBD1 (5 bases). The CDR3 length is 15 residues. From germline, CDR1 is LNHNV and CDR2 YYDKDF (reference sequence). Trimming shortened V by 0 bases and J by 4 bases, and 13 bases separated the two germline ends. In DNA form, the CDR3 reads TGTGCCACCAGCAGAGACAGGGTGATTATATACGAGCAGTACTTC. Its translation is CATSRDRVIIYEQYF. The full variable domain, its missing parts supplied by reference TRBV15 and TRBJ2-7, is DAMVIQNPRYQVTQFGKPVTLSCSQTLNHNVMYWYQQKSSQAPKLLFHYYDKDFNNEADTPDNFQSRRPNTSFCFLDIRSPGLGDTAMYLCATSRDRVIIYEQYFGPGTRLTVT.

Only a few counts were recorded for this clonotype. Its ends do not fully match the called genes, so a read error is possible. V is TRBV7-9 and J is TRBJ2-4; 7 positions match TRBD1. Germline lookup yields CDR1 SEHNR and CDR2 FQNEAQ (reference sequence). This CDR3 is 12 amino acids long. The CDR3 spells CASSLLQGHGDF. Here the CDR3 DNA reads TGTGCCAGCAGCTTATTACAGGGGCACGGGGACTTC.

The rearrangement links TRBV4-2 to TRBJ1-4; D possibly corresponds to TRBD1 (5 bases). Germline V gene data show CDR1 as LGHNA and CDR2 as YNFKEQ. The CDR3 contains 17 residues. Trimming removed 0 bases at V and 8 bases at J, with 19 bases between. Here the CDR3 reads CASSQEWGLQRDEKLFF. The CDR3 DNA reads TGTGCCAGCAGCCAAGAATGGGGCTTACAACGGGACGAAAAACTGTTTTTT.

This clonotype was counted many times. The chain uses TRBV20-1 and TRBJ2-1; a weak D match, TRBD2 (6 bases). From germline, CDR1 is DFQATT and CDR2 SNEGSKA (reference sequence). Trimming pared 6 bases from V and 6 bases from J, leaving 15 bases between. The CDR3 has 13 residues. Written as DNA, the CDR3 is TGCAGTGCGCCGGGACTTCGAGGCAATGAGCAGTTCTTC. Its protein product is CSAPGLRGNEQFF.

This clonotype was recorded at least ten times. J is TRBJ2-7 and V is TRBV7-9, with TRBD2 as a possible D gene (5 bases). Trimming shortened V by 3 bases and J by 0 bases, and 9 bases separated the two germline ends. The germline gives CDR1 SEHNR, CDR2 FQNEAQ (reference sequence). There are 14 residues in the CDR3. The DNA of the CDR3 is TGTGCCAGCAGCTTTGCGGGTTCCTCCTACGAGCAGTACTTC. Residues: CASSFAGSSYEQYF.

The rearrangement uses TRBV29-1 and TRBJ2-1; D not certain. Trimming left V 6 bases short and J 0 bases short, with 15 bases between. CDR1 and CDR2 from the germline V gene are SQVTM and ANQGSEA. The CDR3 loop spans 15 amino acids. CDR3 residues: CSVRWVLSSYNEQFF. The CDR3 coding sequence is TGCAGCGTCCGGTGGGTTTTAAGCTCCTACAATGAGCAGTTCTTC.

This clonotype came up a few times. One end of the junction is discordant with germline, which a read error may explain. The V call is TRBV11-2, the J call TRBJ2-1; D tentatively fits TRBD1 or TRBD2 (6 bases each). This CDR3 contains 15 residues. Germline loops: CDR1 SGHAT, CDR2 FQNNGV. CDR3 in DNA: TGCGCCAGCAGCCTCCCTGGGGGGCGGACCAATGAGCAGTTCTTC. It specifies CASSLPGGRTNEQFF. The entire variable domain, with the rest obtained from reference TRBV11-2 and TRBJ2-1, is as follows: EAGVAQSPRYKIIEKRQSVAFWCNPISGHATLYWYQQILGQGPKLLIQFQNNGVVDDSQLPKDRFSAERLKGVDSTLKIQPAKLEDSAVYLCASSLPGGRTNEQFFGPGTRLTVL.

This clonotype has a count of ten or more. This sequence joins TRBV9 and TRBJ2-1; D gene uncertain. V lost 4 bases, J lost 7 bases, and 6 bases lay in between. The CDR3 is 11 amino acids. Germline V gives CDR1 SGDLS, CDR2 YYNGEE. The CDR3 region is CASSISNEQFF. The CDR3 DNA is TGTGCCAGCAGCATCAGTAATGAGCAGTTCTTC.

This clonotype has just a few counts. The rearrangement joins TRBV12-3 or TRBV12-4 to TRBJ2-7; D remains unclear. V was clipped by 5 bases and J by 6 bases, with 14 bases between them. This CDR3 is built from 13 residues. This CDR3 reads CASSPRTVTEQYF. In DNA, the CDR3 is TGTGCCAGCAGTCCACGGACCGTGACCGAGCAGTACTTC.

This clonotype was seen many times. Here the CDR3 reads CASSFAGSRTGGVKPQHF. CDR3 bases: TGTGCCAGCAGTTTCGCTGGAAGTCGGACAGGGGGTGTGAAGCCCCAGCATTTT. The gene calls are TRBV28 and TRBJ1-5; 10 positions agree with TRBD1. The CDR3 length is 18 residues. Germline CDR1 reads MDHEN; CDR2 reads SYDVKM. The V and J ends lost 3 bases and 8 bases, in that order; junction bases with no gene match: 16.